The 3 T cell receptor beta chains presented below share a single source sample, sequenced in a study of cytomegalovirus exposure and HLA in healthy donors (dated by TCRdb to between 2016 and 2019). The protocol used for the library was the immunoSEQ multiplex PCR assay. TCRdb mirrors the immuneACCESS table, restricted to in-frame sequences. Some clones are absent from its copies; in checked studies, under half trace to an unresolved V gene, and the reason for the others is unknown. The sample profile shows about 180,000 clones; approximately 86% of them were found once. Together, the top ten hold 2% to 3% of the sample. The sample taken for sequencing was PBMCs. All receptors come from a man between 18 and 29 years old in good health and CMV-seropositive.

CDR3 in amino acids: CASSLITTGELFF. The CDR3 region has the DNA TGTGCCAGCAGCTTAATAACAACCGGGGAGCTGTTTTTT. The J gene is TRBJ2-2, the V gene TRBV7-3; D is ambiguous. Per the germline V gene, CDR1 is SGHTA and CDR2 is FQGTGA. This CDR3 is 13 amino acids long. V shed 1 base and J shed 5 bases, with 5 bases lying between them.

This chain joins TRBV9 and TRBJ2-1, with TRBD2 identical over 7 bases. The trim removed 2 bases at V and 6 bases at J, leaving 5 bases unmatched. The germline gives CDR1 SGDLS, CDR2 YYNGEE. This CDR3 contains 14 residues. CDR3 in DNA: TGTGCCAGCAGCGTTCTAGCGGCCCCCAATGAGCAGTTCTTC. Translated, it gives CASSVLAAPNEQFF.

V and J are TRBV5-6 and TRBJ1-1, with D tentatively TRBD1 (5 bases). The CDR3 totals 12 residues. CDR1 is SGHDT and CDR2 is YYEEEE in the germline V gene. With 3 bases removed from V and 5 bases from J, the gap between germline ends came to 8 bases. In nucleotides, the CDR3 is TGTGCCAGCAGCTGGGGGGTAACTGAAGCTTTCTTT. As protein: CASSWGVTEAFF.